The rows below give T cell receptor beta chains drawn from one sample of a study of cytomegalovirus exposure and HLA in healthy donors. The table came from immunoSEQ multiplex PCR; TCRdb's copy has only in-frame clones and leaves some out. In total, the table holds 65,000 to 80,000 clones. Sequenced: PBMCs. These TCRs come from a man aged 25-45 years in good health and CMV-seronegative. CDR3s include the opening cysteine and the closing phenylalanine or tryptophan. Fields, in order: V gene, D gene, J gene, CDR3 protein, CDR3 DNA. The D gene is left open where the match is weak.

>TRBV5-4|NA|TRBJ1-5
CASSYGSGADQPQHF
TGTGCCAGCAGCTACGGTTCAGGGGCTGATCAGCCCCAGCATTTT
>TRBV10-3|NA|TRBJ2-1
CAISGISFYNEQFF
TGTGCCATCAGTGGGATTAGCTTCTACAATGAGCAGTTCTTC
>TRBV19|TRBD1|TRBJ1-2
CASTTGTDYGYTF
TGTGCCAGTACCACCGGGACAGACTATGGCTACACCTTC
>TRBV5-1|NA|TRBJ1-1
CASSLALVRQLNTEAFF
TGCGCCAGCAGCTTGGCTTTAGTGCGGCAGTTGAACACTGAAGCTTTCTTT
>TRBV7-2|TRBD2|TRBJ2-5
CASSLVSGPGGETQYF
TGTGCCAGCAGCTTAGTTAGCGGGCCGGGAGGGGAGACCCAGTACTTC
>TRBV5-1|NA|TRBJ1-1
CASSLRGDTEAFF
TGCGCCAGCAGCTTAAGGGGTGACACTGAAGCTTTCTTT
>TRBV5-1|TRBD1|TRBJ1-1
CASSSRGQGNTEAFF
TGCGCCAGCAGCAGCCGAGGACAGGGGAACACTGAAGCTTTCTTT
>TRBV20-1|NA|TRBJ2-1
CSAGTYNEQFF
TGCAGTGCCGGGACCTACAATGAGCAGTTCTTC
>TRBV18|NA|TRBJ2-3
CASSPRVKVLTDTQYF
TGTGCCAGCTCACCCAGGGTGAAAGTCCTCACAGATACGCAGTATTTT
>TRBV5-1|NA|TRBJ1-6
CASSLRSSSYNSPLHF
TGCGCCAGCAGCTTGAGGTCTAGCTCCTATAATTCACCCCTCCACTTT
>TRBV2|TRBD1|TRBJ2-5
CASSANRGAETQYF
TGTGCCAGCAGCGCCAACAGGGGAGCGGAGACCCAGTACTTC
>TRBV4-3|NA|TRBJ1-4
CASSQHARVDNEKLFF
TGCGCCAGCAGCCAACATGCGAGAGTAGATAATGAAAAACTGTTTTTT
>TRBV5-1|TRBD1|TRBJ2-2
CASSLLSYRGVNTGELFF
TGCGCCAGCAGCTTGCTCTCGTACAGGGGGGTGAACACCGGGGAGCTGTTTTTT
>TRBV6-5|NA|TRBJ1-3
CASSSFIMSSGNTIYF
TGTGCCAGCAGTTCGTTCATAATGAGCTCTGGAAACACCATATATTTT
>TRBV19|NA|TRBJ1-1
CASSIRGRDTEAFF
TGTGCCAGTAGTATCAGGGGAAGGGACACTGAAGCTTTCTTT
>TRBV5-1|TRBD1|TRBJ1-6
CASSLALGQGYNSPLHF
TGCGCCAGCAGCTTGGCCCTAGGACAGGGCTATAATTCACCCCTCCACTTT
>TRBV27|TRBD1|TRBJ2-1
CASSLRTGTGNEQFF
TGTGCCAGCAGTTTAAGGACAGGCACGGGGAATGAGCAGTTCTTC
>TRBV7-2|TRBD2|TRBJ2-3
CASSLVAGGVADTQYF
TGTGCCAGCAGCTTAGTAGCGGGAGGAGTGGCAGATACGCAGTATTTT